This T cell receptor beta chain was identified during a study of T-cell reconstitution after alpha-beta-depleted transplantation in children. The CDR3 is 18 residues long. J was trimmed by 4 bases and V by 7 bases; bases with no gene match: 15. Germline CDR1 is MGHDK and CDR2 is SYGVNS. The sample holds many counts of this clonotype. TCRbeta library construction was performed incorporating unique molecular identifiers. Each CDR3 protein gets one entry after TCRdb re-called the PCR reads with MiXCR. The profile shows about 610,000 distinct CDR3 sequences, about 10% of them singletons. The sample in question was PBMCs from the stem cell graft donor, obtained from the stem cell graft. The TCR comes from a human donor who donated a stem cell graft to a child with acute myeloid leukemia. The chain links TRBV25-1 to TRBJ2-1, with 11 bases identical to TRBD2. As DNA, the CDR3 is TGTGCCAGCATGACTAGCGGGGAAGGCTCAGTTCTATACAATGAGCAGTTCTTC. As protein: CASMTSGEGSVLYNEQFF.